Presented here are 6 T cell receptor beta chains from one specimen sequenced in a study of cytomegalovirus exposure and HLA in healthy donors. 13 Jbeta primers and 60 Vbeta primers were used for the PCR. Sequencing used immunoSEQ multiplex PCR; TCRdb keeps in-frame clones, though not all of them. This repertoire shows 95,000 to 120,000 clones, 70% to 85% found once; its top ten account for around 3.9%. Sequenced material: PBMCs. These receptors all come from a woman aged 40 to 49 in good health and CMV-seropositive.

The CDR3 sequence: CASTPIPGQGGNQPQHF. CDR3 DNA: TGTGCCAGTACCCCTATTCCAGGACAGGGCGGCAATCAGCCCCAGCATTTT. V is TRBV19 and J is TRBJ1-5; TRBD1 matches 8 bases. Per germline, CDR1 LNHDA and CDR2 SQIVND (reference sequence). The trim removed 7 bases at V and 2 bases at J, leaving 13 bases unmatched. The CDR3 spans 17 residues.

This rearrangement joins TRBV11-3 to TRBJ1-1; 9 nucleotides align to TRBD1. CDR1 SGHNT and CDR2 YENEEA come from the germline V gene. CDR3 size: 12 residues. J lost 10 bases, V lost 4 bases, and 4 bases had no gene match. The DNA of the CDR3 is TGTGCCAGCAGCTGGGGGACAGGGAGAGCTTTCTTT. Translation: CASSWGTGRAFF.

The chain carries TRBV7-2 and TRBJ1-5; the D gene is possibly TRBD1 (6 bases). V was clipped by 5 bases and J by 4 bases, with 24 bases between them. Germline CDR1 SGHTA, CDR2 FQGNSA. The CDR3 runs 18 residues. The CDR3 protein is CASSQSFTGPGGNQPQHF. In DNA form, the CDR3 reads TGTGCCAGCAGCCAATCATTCACAGGGCCCGGGGGGAATCAGCCCCAGCATTTT.

The sample holds a few counts of this clone. The chain is built from TRBV5-6 and TRBJ1-1; D uncertain. Germline assignment: CDR1 SGHDT and CDR2 YYEEEE. CDR3 length: 13 residues. The V gene lost 0 bases and the J gene lost 10 bases, with 13 bases spanning the gap. The CDR3 loop reads CASSLGQAGGAFF. The CDR3 coding sequence is TGTGCCAGCAGCTTGGGGCAGGCCGGAGGAGCTTTCTTT.

A note on this clone: One end of the junction does not line up with germline, which may come from a read error. The genes are TRBV25-1 and TRBJ2-1; the match to TRBD1 covers 12 bases. The CDR3 has 16 residues. Germline V gene lookup returns CDR1 MGHDK and CDR2 SYGVNS. CDR3 bases: TGTACCAGCAGAGGGACAGGGGGCAAGGCCTACAATGAGCAGTTCTTC. It codes for CTSRGTGGKAYNEQFF.

The chain recombines TRBV6-6 with TRBJ1-2; TRBD1 aligns across 8 bases. The V gene end was trimmed by 0 bases and the J gene end by 7 bases; junction bases not matched to a gene: 7. Germline-derived CDR1 and CDR2 are MNHNY and SVGAGI (reference sequence). There are 15 residues in the CDR3. For the CDR3, the DNA is TGTGCCAGCAGTTACTCGAGACAGGGGTCAAGTGGCTACACCTTC. Its translation is CASSYSRQGSSGYTF.